This T cell receptor beta chain was sequenced during a study of T cells in Graves' hyperthyroidism and ophthalmopathy. RNA transcripts gave rise to amplified TCR beta CDR3 regions. The TCR CDR3 first-round RT-PCR relied on the HTBI primer set. TCRdb fed the multiplex PCR reads into MiXCR, producing one record per CDR3 protein. This table holds a few hundred thousand distinct CDR3 sequences, 15% to 18% found once. CDR3 length: 16 residues. Trimming removed 4 bases from V and 3 bases from J, with 16 bases in between. The germline V gene has CDR1 SEHNR and CDR2 FQNEAQ (reference sequence). This sequence originates from a woman aged 25 to 39 with Graves' hyperthyroidism. V and J are TRBV7-9 and TRBJ2-4; D perhaps matches TRBD2 (7 bases). Sequencing input: blood. For the CDR3, the DNA is TGTGCCAGCAGCTCACCTGTGGGGGGGCTCAAAAACATTCAGTACTTC. Amino acid sequence: CASSSPVGGLKNIQYF.